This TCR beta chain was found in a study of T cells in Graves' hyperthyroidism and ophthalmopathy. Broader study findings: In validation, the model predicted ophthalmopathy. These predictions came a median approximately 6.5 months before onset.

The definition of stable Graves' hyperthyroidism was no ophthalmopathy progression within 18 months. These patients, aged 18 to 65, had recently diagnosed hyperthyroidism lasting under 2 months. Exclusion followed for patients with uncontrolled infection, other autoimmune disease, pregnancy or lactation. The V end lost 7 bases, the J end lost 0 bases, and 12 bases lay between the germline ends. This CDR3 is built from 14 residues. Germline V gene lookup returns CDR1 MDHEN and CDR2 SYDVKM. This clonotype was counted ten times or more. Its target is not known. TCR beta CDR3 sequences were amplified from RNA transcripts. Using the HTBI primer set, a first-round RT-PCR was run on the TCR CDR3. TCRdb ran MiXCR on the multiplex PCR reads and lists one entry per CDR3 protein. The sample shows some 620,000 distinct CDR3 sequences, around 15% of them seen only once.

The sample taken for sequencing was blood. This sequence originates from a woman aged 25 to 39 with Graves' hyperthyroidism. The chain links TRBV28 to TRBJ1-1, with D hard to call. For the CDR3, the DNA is TGTGCCAGCACGTCCGCGACAATGAACACTGAAGCTTTCTTT. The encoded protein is CASTSATMNTEAFF.